The rows below give T cell receptor beta chains drawn from one sample of a study of monozygotic twins with inflammatory bowel disease. Reprocessing the 5' RACE reads, TCRdb reports a single entry for every CDR3 protein and omits DNA. The sample totals around 140,000 distinct CDR3 sequences. The sample consisted of blood. The receptors shown here come from a human donor with ulcerative colitis or Crohn's disease, or a healthy co-twin of an affected twin (not recorded which). CDR3s include the opening cysteine and the closing phenylalanine or tryptophan. Some rows have no size entry. The others give once, few or many, or a class for an expanded clone.

TRBV6-2/TRBV6-3	TRBJ2-7	-	CASSGQESYEQYF
TRBV7-9	TRBJ1-3	-	CASSFYRNSGNTIYF
TRBV7-2	TRBJ2-1	-	CASSQRQRSSYNEQFF
TRBV5-8	TRBJ1-2	-	CASSFERYGYTF
TRBV20-1	TRBJ2-2	-	CSAPTGGTGELFF
TRBV7-2	TRBJ1-1	-	CASSLASGGRTEAFF
TRBV20-1	TRBJ2-5	-	CSARVQYQETQYF
TRBV7-2	TRBJ2-7	-	CASSSTGIHEQYF
TRBV7-2	TRBJ2-5	-	CASSLGYQETQYF
TRBV28	TRBJ1-4	-	CASSLLGAGHNEKLFF
TRBV18	TRBJ1-1	-	CASSPGNEAFF
TRBV5-1	TRBJ2-3	-	CASSSGVSDTQYF
TRBV21-1	TRBJ2-1	-	CASSKTPLAGGCNEQFF
TRBV19	TRBJ2-6	-	CASSDPGANVLTF
TRBV4-1	TRBJ1-1	-	CASSQVGPLNTEAFF
TRBV20-1	TRBJ2-1	-	CSAREHVGGGTANEQFF
TRBV5-1	TRBJ2-1	-	CASSHKTGGSNEQFF
TRBV5-1	TRBJ1-4	-	CASSAGQGINEKLFF
TRBV3-1	TRBJ2-4	-	CASSQVGNIQYF
TRBV7-2	TRBJ1-2	-	CASSLSRFTGGGYTF
TRBV2	TRBJ2-7	-	CASSISPGGSYEQYF
TRBV4-3	TRBJ2-7	-	CASSQGPGQSYEQYF
TRBV7-9	TRBJ2-2	-	CASSPGKLNTGELFF
TRBV7-6	TRBJ1-4	-	CASSERTGRGEKLFF
TRBV5-1	TRBJ1-5	-	CASTPSRLGNQPQHF
TRBV4-3	TRBJ1-5	-	CASSQDLTGRSRNQPQHF
TRBV7-2	TRBJ2-1	-	CASSLDGGSYNEQFF
TRBV5-5	TRBJ2-7	-	CASSPLPSGEQYF
TRBV6-2/TRBV6-3	TRBJ1-1	-	CATRRGYTEAFF
TRBV12-3/TRBV12-4	TRBJ2-1	-	CASSWDRGLDNEQFF
TRBV6-5	TRBJ1-2	-	CASSYSRAGGKGYTF
TRBV2	TRBJ1-5	-	CASSEVGGQYQPQHF
TRBV24-1	TRBJ2-3	medium-sized	CATSDLGGTDTQYF
TRBV6-5	TRBJ1-1	-	CASSYLTEGGTEAFF
TRBV7-9	TRBJ1-1	-	CASSFHSEYAFF
TRBV4-3	TRBJ2-3	-	CASSQDFEDTQYF
TRBV12-3/TRBV12-4	TRBJ1-6	-	CASSIWGTVNSPLHF
TRBV18	TRBJ2-7	-	CASSPLEGAYGQYF
TRBV20-1	TRBJ2-2	-	CSAPDRNTGELFF
TRBV7-9	TRBJ2-1	-	CASSLNRGLDNEQFF
TRBV7-9	TRBJ1-6	-	CASSLRQGAGSPLHF
TRBV12-3/TRBV12-4	TRBJ2-7	-	CASSVSVGSYEQYF
TRBV5-6	TRBJ1-2	-	CASSLGRGQYGYTF
TRBV15	TRBJ2-3	-	CATSRDNQRQGADTQYF
TRBV24-1	TRBJ2-7	-	CAISDAGFSYEQYF
TRBV4-3	TRBJ1-2	-	CASSARLGYGYTF
TRBV4-3	TRBJ2-7	-	CASSQEGPIPGISYYEQYF
TRBV7-9	TRBJ2-5	-	CASWGASQETQYF
TRBV6-1	TRBJ2-1	-	CASSPGGGGLNEQFF
TRBV20-1	TRBJ1-1	-	CSAGIDTEAFF
TRBV4-3	TRBJ2-1	-	CASSQEKGLAGDRNEQFF
TRBV27	TRBJ2-5	-	CASCRLAGGETQYF
TRBV13	TRBJ1-2	-	CASSLRVANYGYTF